These 18 T cell receptor beta chains were all obtained from the same sample, sequenced in a study of cytomegalovirus exposure and HLA in healthy donors. The PCR made use of 60 Vbeta and 13 Jbeta primers. Libraries were prepared by immunoSEQ multiplex PCR; TCRdb keeps only in-frame clonotypes and omits some of them. Here the sample spans some 170,000 clones, roughly 70% being singletons. The sample was PBMCs. These receptors all come from a male donor in good health and CMV-seronegative.

This sequence joins TRBV27 and TRBJ2-7, with 14 bases that match TRBD2. Germline V gene sequence: CDR1 MNHEY, CDR2 SMNVEV (reference sequence). V was clipped by 3 bases and J by 7 bases; unmatched bases: 5. This CDR3 is built from 15 residues. CDR3 in amino acids: CASSLNGLAGGEQYF. In DNA, the CDR3 is TGTGCCAGCAGTTTGAACGGACTAGCGGGGGGTGAGCAGTACTTC.

The J gene is TRBJ2-1, the V gene TRBV30; a possible D gene is TRBD1 (5 bases). The CDR3 loop spans 15 amino acids. Deletions cut 5 bases from V and 1 base from J, with 15 bases between. Germline V gene data show CDR1 as GTSNPN and CDR2 as SVGIG (reference sequence). The CDR3, as DNA: TGTGCCTGGGCCCCAAGGGGTCGTTCCTACAATGAGCAGTTCTTC. Amino acid sequence: CAWAPRGRSYNEQFF.

This rearrangement joins TRBV19 to TRBJ1-5; 7 bases align to TRBD1. The CDR3 has 14 amino acids. Looked up from germline, CDR1 is LNHDA and CDR2 is SQIVND (reference sequence). Germline trimming cut 5 bases from V and 4 bases from J; bases unmatched to any gene: 5. CDR3: CASSDRDRNQPQHF. In DNA, the CDR3 is TGTGCCAGTAGTGACCGGGACAGAAATCAGCCCCAGCATTTT.

The chain employs TRBV19 and TRBJ1-1; D possibly corresponds to TRBD1 (5 bases). V lost 4 bases to trimming and J lost 2 bases, with 17 bases between them. CDR1 and CDR2 from the germline V gene are LNHDA and SQIVND (reference sequence). The CDR3 consists of 16 residues. CDR3 loop: CASSRSRAAPNTEAFF. CDR3 nucleotide sequence: TGTGCCAGTAGTAGAAGCAGGGCGGCCCCCAACACTGAAGCTTTCTTT.

The chain combines TRBV6-5 with TRBJ2-7; 7 nucleotides align to TRBD2. Germline CDR1 is MNHEY and CDR2 is SVGAGI. The CDR3 totals 14 residues. V lost 2 bases and J lost 3; bases outside the gene matches: 4. Written as DNA, the CDR3 is TGTGCCAGCAGTTACGAGGGCGGGAGCTACGAGCAGTACTTC. Translating it yields CASSYEGGSYEQYF.

The chain recombines TRBV30 with TRBJ2-3; the match to TRBD2 covers 8 bases. This CDR3 has 15 residues. Germline V gene sequence: CDR1 GTSNPN, CDR2 SVGIG (reference sequence). The ends lost 2 bases at V and 0 bases at J; junction bases unmatched: 4. CDR3 DNA: TGTGCCTGGAGTTTAGCGGGGAGAAGCACAGATACGCAGTATTTT. It encodes CAWSLAGRSTDTQYF.

V and J are TRBV6-6 and TRBJ2-7; no definite D call. This CDR3 spans 12 amino acids. Trimming stripped 4 bases from V and 5 bases from J, with 9 bases between. Per the germline V gene, CDR1 is MNHNY and CDR2 is SVGAGI (reference sequence). The CDR3 coding sequence is TGTGCCAGCAGTTCCGGAGTACACGAGCAGTACTTC. Residues: CASSSGVHEQYF.

This sequence joins TRBV5-1 and TRBJ2-1; 12 bases fit TRBD1. The CDR3 length is 16 residues. Germline-derived CDR1 and CDR2 are SGHRS and YFSETQ. Trimming removed 4 bases from V and 3 bases from J; junction bases left unmatched: 5. The CDR3 bases are TGCGCCAGCAGCATTGGGACAGGGGGCCTCTACAATGAGCAGTTCTTC. It is translated as CASSIGTGGLYNEQFF.

The V call is TRBV5-1, the J call TRBJ1-1; D ambiguous. The CDR3 is 17 residues long. From germline, CDR1 is SGHRS and CDR2 YFSETQ. Trimming took off 2 bases at V and 1 base at J, with 18 bases between the two ends. In nucleotides, the CDR3 is TGCGCCAGCAGCTTCTGGATTTCCCGAGGAGGGAACACTGAAGCTTTCTTT. It translates to CASSFWISRGGNTEAFF.

The V gene is TRBV19, the J gene TRBJ2-7; 9 nucleotides line up with TRBD1. There are 15 residues in the CDR3. V gave up 5 bases and J gave up 3 bases; unmatched junction bases: 8. Germline loops: CDR1 LNHDA, CDR2 SQIVND (reference sequence). As DNA, the CDR3 is TGTGCCAGTAGTTTCACCGACAGGGGGAACTACGAGCAGTACTTC. Protein: CASSFTDRGNYEQYF. The full variable domain, with the rest looked up from reference TRBV19 and TRBJ2-7, is DGGITQSPKYLFRKEGQNVTLSCEQNLNHDAMYWYRQDPGQGLRLIYYSQIVNDFQKGDIAEGYSVSREKKESFPLTVTSAQKNPTAFYLCASSFTDRGNYEQYFGPGTRLTVT.

The chain combines TRBV5-1 with TRBJ2-5; 11 bases line up with TRBD2. The J call could be wrong; TRBJ2-7 is a better fit for the DNA end. Germline assignment: CDR1 SGHRS and CDR2 YFSETQ. The CDR3 is made up of 16 amino acids. CDR3 in amino acids: CASSLDTSGSPFEQYF. CDR3 coding DNA: TGCGCCAGCAGCTTGGATACTAGCGGGAGCCCGTTCGAGCAGTACTTC.

The chain couples TRBV6-6 to TRBJ1-6; perhaps TRBD1 as D (5 bases). CDR3 length equals 14 residues. In germline, CDR1 is MNHNY, CDR2 SVGAGI (reference sequence). The ends were cut back, 7 bases at V and 7 bases at J, with 14 bases in the middle. DNA for the CDR3: TGTGCCAGCATCCCCCGGCAGGGAAATTCACCCCTCCACTTT. Its translation: CASIPRQGNSPLHF.

The chain joins TRBV2 to TRBJ2-1; 9 bases match TRBD2. Trimming cost V 4 bases and J 9 bases; bases outside gene matches: 13. Germline V gene data show CDR1 as SNHLY and CDR2 as FYNNEI. The CDR3 consists of 16 residues. The CDR3 loop reads CASSVRREGPKGEQFF. CDR3 DNA: TGTGCCAGCAGTGTGCGGCGGGAGGGCCCAAAAGGTGAGCAGTTCTTC. Looking up the rest from reference TRBV2 and TRBJ2-1 gives the full variable domain: EPEVTQTPSHQVTQMGQEVILRCVPISNHLYFYWYRQILGQKVEFLVSFYNNEISEKSEIFDDQFSVERPDGSNFTLKIRSTKLEDSAMYFCASSVRREGPKGEQFFGPGTRLTVL.

This CDR3 is CASSPQARSVYGYTF. CDR3 in DNA: TGTGCCAGCAGCCCACAGGCGAGGAGTGTCTATGGCTACACCTTC. The chain carries TRBV28 and TRBJ1-2; D might be TRBD1 (5 bases). The germline CDR1 and CDR2 sequences are MDHEN and SYDVKM. The CDR3 is made up of 15 amino acids. V was cut by 6 bases and J by 4 bases, with 18 bases left in between.

The chain employs TRBV28 and TRBJ2-7; TRBD2 agrees at 8 bases. CDR3 length: 16 amino acids. V lost 3 bases to trimming and J lost 0 bases; unmatched junction nucleotides: 7. CDR1 is MDHEN and CDR2 is SYDVKM in the germline V gene. In DNA, the CDR3 is TGTGCCAGCAGTTTGGACCCGGGAGGGAGCTCCTACGAGCAGTACTTC. It encodes CASSLDPGGSSYEQYF.

The V and J genes are TRBV12-5 and TRBJ2-1; D unclear. Trimming took 2 bases from V and 7 from J, leaving 9 bases between them. CDR3 length equals 13 residues. Germline V gene sequence: CDR1 LGHNT, CDR2 FRNRAP. The CDR3 DNA reads as TGTGCTAGTGGTTTGAGTAGTTTGAATGAGCAGTTCTTC. Residues: CASGLSSLNEQFF.

V gene TRBV6-5 combines with J gene TRBJ2-1; tentatively, D is TRBD2 (5 bases). Germline V gene lookup returns CDR1 MNHEY and CDR2 SVGAGI. V dropped 8 bases and J dropped 1 base, with 9 bases sitting between them. This CDR3 is 13 amino acids long. The CDR3: CASQRWSYNEQFF. In DNA, the CDR3 is TGTGCCAGCCAGCGGTGGTCCTACAATGAGCAGTTCTTC.

The chain employs TRBV30 and TRBJ2-7; 11 bases fit TRBD2. Germline V gene data show CDR1 as GTSNPN and CDR2 as SVGIG (reference sequence). V shed 4 bases and J 2 bases; nucleotides not matched to a gene: 7. The CDR3 covers 15 residues. The CDR3: CAWTRRLAGTYEQYF. The CDR3 DNA reads as TGTGCCTGGACCCGAAGACTAGCGGGGACCTACGAGCAGTACTTC.